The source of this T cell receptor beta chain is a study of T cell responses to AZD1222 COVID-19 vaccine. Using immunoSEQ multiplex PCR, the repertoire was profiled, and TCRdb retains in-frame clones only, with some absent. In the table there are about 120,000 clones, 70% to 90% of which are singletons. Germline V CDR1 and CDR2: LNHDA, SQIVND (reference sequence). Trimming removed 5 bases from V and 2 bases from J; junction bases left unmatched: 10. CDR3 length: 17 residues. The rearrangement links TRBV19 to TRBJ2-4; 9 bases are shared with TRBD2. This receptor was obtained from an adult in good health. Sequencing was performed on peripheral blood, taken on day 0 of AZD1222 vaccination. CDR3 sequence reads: CASSATSGGRSKNIQYF. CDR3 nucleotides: TGTGCCAGTAGTGCAACGAGCGGGGGGCGATCCAAAAACATTCAGTACTTC.